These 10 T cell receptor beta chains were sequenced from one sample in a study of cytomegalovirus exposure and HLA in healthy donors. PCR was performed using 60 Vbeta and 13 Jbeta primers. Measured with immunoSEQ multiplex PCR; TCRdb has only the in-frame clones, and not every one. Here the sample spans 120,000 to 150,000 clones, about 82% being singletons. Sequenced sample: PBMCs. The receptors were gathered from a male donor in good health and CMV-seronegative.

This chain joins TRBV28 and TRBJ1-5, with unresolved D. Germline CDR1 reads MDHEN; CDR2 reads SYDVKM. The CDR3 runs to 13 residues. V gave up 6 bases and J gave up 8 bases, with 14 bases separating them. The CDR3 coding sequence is TGTGCCAGCAGCCTCCAAGTTCGGGAGCCCCAGCATTTT. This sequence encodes CASSLQVREPQHF.

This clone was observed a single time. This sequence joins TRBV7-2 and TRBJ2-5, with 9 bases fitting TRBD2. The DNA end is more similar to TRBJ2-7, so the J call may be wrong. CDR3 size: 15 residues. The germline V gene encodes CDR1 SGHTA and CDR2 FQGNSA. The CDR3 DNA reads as TGTGCCAGCAGCCCCGTGGCTAGCGGGACCTACGAGCAGTACTTC. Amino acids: CASSPVASGTYEQYF.

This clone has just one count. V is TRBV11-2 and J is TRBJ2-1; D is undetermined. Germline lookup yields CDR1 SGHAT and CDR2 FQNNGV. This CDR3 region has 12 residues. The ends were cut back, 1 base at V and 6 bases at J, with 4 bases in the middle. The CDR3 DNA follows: TGTGCCAGCAGCTTAGCCTTCAATGAGCAGTTCTTC. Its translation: CASSLAFNEQFF.

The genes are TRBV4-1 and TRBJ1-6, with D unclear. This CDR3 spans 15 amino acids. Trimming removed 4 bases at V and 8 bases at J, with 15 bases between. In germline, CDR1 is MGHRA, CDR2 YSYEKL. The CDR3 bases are TGCGCCAGCAGCCTAATTCTGGAGTGGGATTCACCCCTCCACTTT. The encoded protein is CASSLILEWDSPLHF.

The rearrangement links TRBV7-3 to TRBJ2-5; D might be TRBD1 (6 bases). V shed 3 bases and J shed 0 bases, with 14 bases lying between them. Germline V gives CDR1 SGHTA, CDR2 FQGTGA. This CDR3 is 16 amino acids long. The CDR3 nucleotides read TGTGCCAGCAGCTTGGGGTTGAGGACAGACCAAGAGACCCAGTACTTC. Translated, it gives CASSLGLRTDQETQYF.

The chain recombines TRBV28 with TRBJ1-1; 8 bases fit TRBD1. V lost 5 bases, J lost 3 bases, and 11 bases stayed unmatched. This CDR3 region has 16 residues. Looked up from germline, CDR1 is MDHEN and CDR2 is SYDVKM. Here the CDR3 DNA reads TGTGCCAGCAGTCCATTAATTACGGACAGGGACACTGAAGCTTTCTTT. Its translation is CASSPLITDRDTEAFF. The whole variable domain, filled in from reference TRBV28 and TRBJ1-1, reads DVKVTQSSRYLVKRTGEKVFLECVQDMDHENMFWYRQDPGLGLRLIYFSYDVKMKEKGDIPEGYSVSREKKERFSLILESASTNQTSMYLCASSPLITDRDTEAFFGQGTRLTVV.

The CDR3 DNA follows: TGCGCCAGCAGCCCTGTGGGGGGTTCTGTCTACACCTTC. This codes for CASSPVGGSVYTF. This chain uses TRBV5-1 with TRBJ1-2, with TRBD1 as a possible D gene (5 bases). Trimming cost V 4 bases and J 10 bases, with 17 bases left between them. Per germline, CDR1 SGHRS and CDR2 YFSETQ. The CDR3 totals 13 residues.

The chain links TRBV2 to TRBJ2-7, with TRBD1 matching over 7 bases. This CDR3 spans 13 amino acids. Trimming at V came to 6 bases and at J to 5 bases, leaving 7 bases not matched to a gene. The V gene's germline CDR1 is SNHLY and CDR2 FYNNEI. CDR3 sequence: CASRRTGPDEQYF. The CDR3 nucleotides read TGTGCCAGCAGGCGGACAGGACCTGACGAGCAGTACTTC.

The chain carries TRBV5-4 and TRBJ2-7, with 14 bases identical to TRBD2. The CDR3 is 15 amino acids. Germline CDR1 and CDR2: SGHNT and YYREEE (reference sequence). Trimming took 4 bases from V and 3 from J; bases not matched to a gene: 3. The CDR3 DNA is TGTGCCAGCAGCCAGGGACTAGCGGGAGACTACGAGCAGTACTTC. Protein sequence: CASSQGLAGDYEQYF.

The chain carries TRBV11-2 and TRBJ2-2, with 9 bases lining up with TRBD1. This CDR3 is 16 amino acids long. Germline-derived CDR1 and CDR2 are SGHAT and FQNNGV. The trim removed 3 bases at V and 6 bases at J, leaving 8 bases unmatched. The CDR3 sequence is CASSFWTGEMAGELFF. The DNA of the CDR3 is TGTGCCAGCAGCTTTTGGACAGGGGAGATGGCCGGGGAGCTGTTTTTT.